These T cell receptor beta chains were read from a single sample in a study of memory CD4+ T cells and cytomegalovirus serostatus. This table comes from immunoSEQ multiplex PCR, and its TCRdb copy is limited to in-frame clones, with some not included. The sample contains about 50,000 clones, 70% to 85% of which appear only once. Sequences were obtained from memory CD4+ T cells from blood. The source is an adult in good health and CMV-seronegative. CDR3s include the opening cysteine and the closing phenylalanine or tryptophan. D genes are given only for firm matches.

j_call | v_call | d_call | cdr3_aa
TRBJ1-5 | TRBV2 | . | CASSGRVGSNQPQHF
TRBJ1-2 | TRBV4-3 | . | CASSQDSRGARDGYTF
TRBJ2-2 | TRBV27 | TRBD1 | CASRPGQGAFGELFF
TRBJ1-1 | TRBV15 | . | CATSIGRNTEAFF
TRBJ2-1 | TRBV5-1 | . | CASSPGMNNEQFF
TRBJ1-4 | TRBV5-1 | TRBD1 | CASSEPGQGEKLFF
TRBJ2-3 | TRBV5-1 | . | CASSLFPTNTDTQYF
TRBJ1-1 | TRBV10-3 | . | CAISEQGNTEAFF
TRBJ1-5 | TRBV10-3 | TRBD1 | CAISPQGGNNQPQHF
TRBJ1-6 | TRBV28 | . | CASNPGGPSNSPLHF
TRBJ1-2 | TRBV18 | . | CASSPRQVDGYTF
TRBJ1-4 | TRBV5-1 | . | CASSRAATNEKLFF
TRBJ2-4 | TRBV30 | . | CAWSTGTGAGNIQYF
TRBJ1-1 | TRBV4-1 | . | CASSPTGVDSEAFF
TRBJ2-3 | TRBV5-1 | TRBD2 | CASSGGLAGGSDTQYF
TRBJ2-5 | TRBV19 | . | CASSIPRAETQYF
TRBJ1-6 | TRBV18 | . | CASSPGTELNSPLHF
TRBJ1-2 | TRBV7-9 | TRBD1 | CASSPYDRANYGYTF
TRBJ1-3 | TRBV6-1 | . | CASSELNSFSGNTIYF
TRBJ2-7 | TRBV5-5 | . | CASSSQGPQYEQYF
TRBJ2-1 | TRBV7-9 | TRBD2 | CASSSAGLAFRNEQFF
TRBJ2-3 | TRBV5-1 | TRBD1 | CASSATGDRVF
TRBJ1-1 | TRBV18 | . | CASSPSVNTEAFF
TRBJ2-3 | TRBV11-1 | TRBD2 | CASSLTVGGASTDTQYF
TRBJ2-1 | TRBV12-5 | . | CASGLLHEQFF
TRBJ2-2 | TRBV7-6 | TRBD1 | CASSPKVGDRWGTGELFF
TRBJ1-2 | TRBV28 | TRBD1 | CASSSYSTGYGYGYTF
TRBJ1-4 | TRBV10-3 | . | CAISESKGNGEKLFF
TRBJ1-2 | TRBV7-9 | . | CASSLRAGGNGYTF
TRBJ2-7 | TRBV5-1 | . | CASSLDHRDSYEQYF
TRBJ2-1 | TRBV27 | TRBD2 | CASRSGGEQFF
TRBJ1-4 | TRBV4-3 | TRBD1 | CASSQPGQGNEKLFF
TRBJ1-5 | TRBV29-1 | . | CSVRDNNQPQHF
TRBJ1-4 | TRBV5-1 | . | CASSSGPREIGEKLFF
TRBJ1-5 | TRBV7-2 | . | CASSLFGQGHGQPQHF
TRBJ1-6 | TRBV28 | . | CASSLYNSPLHF
TRBJ1-1 | TRBV7-9 | . | CASSLVMGLSTEAFF
TRBJ1-6 | TRBV27 | . | CASSPLGRGSSPLHF
TRBJ1-6 | TRBV30 | . | CAWSVLQGSSPLHF
TRBJ2-5 | TRBV19 | TRBD2 | CASSIGRGRQETQYF
TRBJ2-7 | TRBV29-1 | . | CSVEDKQGLSTYEQYF
TRBJ2-2 | TRBV28 | . | CASSSQFTARVFGELFF
TRBJ1-3 | TRBV19 | TRBD1 | CASRDRAGNTIYF
TRBJ1-1 | TRBV7-2 | . | CASSAGGMNTEAFF
TRBJ1-1 | TRBV19 | . | CASSIDLTASEAFF
TRBJ1-3 | TRBV15 | TRBD1 | CATSSQQGSISGNTIYF
TRBJ2-1 | TRBV12-5 | TRBD2 | CASGLVKGGYNEQFF
TRBJ1-6 | TRBV5-1 | . | CASRPDLVSPLHF